These 20 T cell receptor beta chains came from one sample sequenced in a study of tumor-infiltrating lymphocytes in primary liver carcinoma (dated by TCRdb to the late 2010s). Sequencing used an Illumina HiSeq 2500. Starting from about 550 ng total RNA, TCRbeta-specific cDNA was produced by reverse transcription with a constant-region primer and ProtoScript II reverse transcriptase. The TCRbeta libraries were prepared through three rounds of nested multiplex PCR following a slightly modified ARM-PCR procedure. Multiplex TRBV1-TRBV30 forward primers and a Cbeta reverse primer were used in the first two PCR rounds, each of which was run for around 10 cycles. The public reads were quality trimmed at Q25 with fastp and then assembled into clones with MiXCR by TCRdb, keeping productive beta chains. Rows are unified per CDR3 protein, each entry keeping the most common DNA and genes. The sample table records 55,000 or so distinct CDR3 sequences; about two thirds of these occur just once. Clones ranked in the top ten supply approximately 54% of the sample.

Without any cell sorting, total RNA and DNA were co-extracted from approximately 22-30 mg of bulk tissue using the AllPrep DNA/RNA mini kit. The sequenced sample was liver tumor tissue from sampling region 2. What the cell subset or site label conveys for this sample: tumor region T2, inferior pole. Receptors originate from a man in his forties with primary liver carcinoma and hepatitis B virus infection.

Details on this clonotype: The conserved phenylalanine or tryptophan is not found at the CDR3 terminus, so this likely reflects a read error. The genes are TRBV29-1 and TRBJ2-3; D may match TRBD1 or TRBD2 (7 bases each). V was trimmed by 5 bases and J by 8 bases, leaving 20 bases between them. CDR1 is SQVTM and CDR2 is ANQGSEA in the germline V gene. CDR3 length equals 14 residues. This CDR3 reads CSVSGRGRVGTQYS. In DNA form, the CDR3 reads TGCAGCGTTTCAGGGAGGGGGCGAGTAGGTACGCAGTATTCT.

On this clonotype: With a much larger clone just one base away, this may be a read error. The J gene is TRBJ2-1, the V gene TRBV14, with 9 bases matching TRBD1. Looked up from germline, CDR1 is SGHDN and CDR2 is FVKESK. CDR3 size: 13 residues. CDR3 region: CASSPGTGNGQFF. The CDR3 coding sequence is TGTGCCAGCAGCCCCGGGACAGGGAATGGGCAGTTCTTC.

To note about this clonotype: It is likely a read error, because the conserved phenylalanine at the end of the CDR3 is missing. The chain carries TRBV30 and TRBJ2-4, with D perhaps matching TRBD2 (7 bases). Trimming removed 3 bases from V and 1 base from J, with 22 bases in between. The CDR3 length is 18 residues. Looked up from germline, CDR1 is GTSNPN and CDR2 is SVGIG (reference sequence). In nucleotides, the CDR3 is TGTGCCTGGAGGTTCCCCCTCGGGGGGCAAGAGGCCAAAAACATTCAGTACATC. It codes for CAWRFPLGGQEAKNIQYI.

In its sample, this clonotype was seen a few times. The chain uses TRBV4-1 and TRBJ2-7; maybe TRBD2 (6 bases). The V gene's germline CDR1 is MGHRA and CDR2 YSYEKL. Trimming shortened V by 1 base and J by 5 bases, and 15 bases separated the two germline ends. CDR3 size: 15 residues. In DNA form, the CDR3 reads TGCGCCAGCAGCCAAGCGCCTAGCGTGTACGACGAGCAGTACTTC. Protein product: CASSQAPSVYDEQYF.

Remarks on this clonotype: With a much larger clone just one base away, this may be a read error. The chain has TRBV6-2 or TRBV6-3 and TRBJ2-1; 13 bases agree with TRBD2. CDR1 is MNHEY, CDR2 SVGEGT, per germline. The CDR3 totals 17 residues. Here the CDR3 reads CASSPRTSGSSYNVQFF. The CDR3 coding sequence is TGTGCCAGCAGCCCGCGGACTAGCGGGAGCTCCTACAATGTGCAGTTCTTC.

Concerning this clonotype: A read error is likely, as this CDR3 ends without the conserved phenylalanine or tryptophan. The chain has TRBV4-3 and TRBJ2-7; possibly TRBD2 for D (7 bases). V was shortened by 7 bases and J by 7 bases, with 14 bases between the two germline ends. In germline, CDR1 is LGHNA, CDR2 YSLEER. The CDR3 is 12 residues long. CDR3 coding DNA: TGCGCCAGCAACCAGGGAGGGGGAGAGCAGTACATC. Its protein is CASNQGGGEQYI.

Notes on this clonotype: The junction differs from germline at one of its ends, possibly a read error. The chain uses TRBV4-2 and TRBJ2-1; 14 positions match TRBD2. Germline V gene data show CDR1 as LGHNA and CDR2 as YNFKEQ. This CDR3 comprises 16 residues. The CDR3 DNA reads as TGTGCCAGCGGCCAGCCGGGACTAGCGGGAGATAGGGGGCAGTTCTTC. This translates into CASGQPGLAGDRGQFF.

As regards this clonotype: Likely a read error: the CDR3 ends without its conserved phenylalanine or tryptophan. The DNA is omitted, as the CDR3 cannot be located on it reliably, and the CDR3 follows TCRdb's listing. CDR3 sequence reads: CASSQGYRTGTYNEQFY. The chain carries TRBV14 and TRBJ2-1; TRBD1 is taken as the D call from the table, unchecked against the DNA. The V gene's germline CDR1 is SGHDN and CDR2 FVKESK. From its first to its last residue, the CDR3 has 17 amino acids.

A few counts support this clonotype. V usage is TRBV4-2 and J usage is TRBJ2-5; D gene uncertain. This CDR3 spans 15 amino acids. V was shortened by 6 bases and J by 0 bases, with 14 bases between the two germline ends. Germline V gives CDR1 LGHNA, CDR2 YNFKEQ. The CDR3 region is CASSRTDEYQETQYF. The CDR3 nucleotides read TGTGCCAGCAGTAGGACGGACGAGTACCAAGAGACCCAGTACTTC.

As concerns this clonotype: One junction end disagrees with the germline gene, perhaps due to a read error. This chain uses TRBV6-2 or TRBV6-3 with TRBJ1-1, with D possibly TRBD1 on 6 matching bases. The CDR3 totals 12 residues. Germline assignment: CDR1 MNHEY and CDR2 SVGEGT. The CDR3 here is CSSRTVAAEAFF. CDR3 coding DNA: TGTTCCAGCAGGACAGTGGCGGCTGAAGCTTTCTTT.

To note about this clonotype: The limits of the CDR3 on the DNA are not certain, so only TCRdb's listed CDR3 is given. The V and J genes are TRBV12-3 or TRBV12-4 and TRBJ2-1; TRBD2, the D gene given by the table, was not confirmed from the DNA. Termini included, the CDR3 measures 16 amino acids. CDR3 sequence reads: CANIFGTGSSYNEQIF.

For this clonotype: At one end, the junction sequence differs from germline, possibly due to a read error. The genes are TRBV4-1 and TRBJ2-7; D unclear. This CDR3 has 16 residues. Per the germline V gene, CDR1 is MGHRA and CDR2 is YSYEKL. CDR3 bases: TGCGCCAGCTGCCAATCCCTAACGGAGCCACATTACGAGCAGTACTTC. Its protein product is CASCQSLTEPHYEQYF.

The chain joins TRBV29-1 to TRBJ2-5, with D possibly matching TRBD1 (5 bases). Trimming took off 6 bases at V and 3 bases at J, with 17 bases between the two ends. Germline CDR1 reads SQVTM; CDR2 reads ANQGSEA. The CDR3 totals 14 residues. This chain's CDR3 is CSVTDPDTKETQYF. The CDR3 coding sequence is TGCAGCGTGACGGACCCGGACACAAAAGAGACCCAGTACTTC.

This chain links TRBV14 with TRBJ2-6; D possibly uses TRBD1 or TRBD2 (5 bases each). This CDR3 contains 16 residues. Germline assignment: CDR1 SGHDN and CDR2 FVKESK. V was clipped by 5 bases and J by 7 bases, with 18 bases between them. CDR3 coding DNA: TGTGCCAGCAGCTCCACCCAGACGGGGCACGCCAACGTCCTGACTTTC. Encoded protein: CASSSTQTGHANVLTF.

On this clonotype itself: The conserved phenylalanine or tryptophan normally closing the CDR3 is absent here, so this likely arose from a read error. This chain joins TRBV4-2 and TRBJ2-3; TRBD2 aligns across 10 bases. The CDR3 spans 18 residues. Germline CDR1 LGHNA, CDR2 YNFKEQ. The V segment lost 1 base and the J segment 3 bases; nucleotides outside the gene matches: 10. CDR3 region: CASSQVALLAGATDTQYY. Written as DNA, the CDR3 is TGTGCCAGCAGCCAAGTTGCACTTCTAGCGGGAGCGACAGATACGCAGTATTAT.

By share of the sample, this clonotype is medium-sized. This rearrangement joins TRBV29-1 to TRBJ2-5; D is possibly TRBD2 (6 bases). Trimming shortened V by 0 bases and J by 4 bases, and 12 bases separated the two germline ends. There are 14 residues in the CDR3. Per germline, CDR1 SQVTM and CDR2 ANQGSEA. The CDR3 loop is CSVEDRAGGETQYF. For the CDR3, the DNA is TGCAGCGTTGAAGATCGGGCCGGGGGAGAGACCCAGTACTTC. The variable domain in full, with the rest retrieved from reference TRBV29-1 and TRBJ2-5, is SAVISQKPSRDICQRGTSLTIQCQVDSQVTMMFWYRQQPGQSLTLIATANQGSEATYESGFVIDKFPISRPNLTFSTLTVSNMSPEDSSIYLCSVEDRAGGETQYFGPGTRLLVL.

This clonotype was seen only a few times. Mismatch with germline at one junction end may stem from a read error. The chain is built from TRBV11-2 and TRBJ2-7, with D unresolved. This CDR3 is built from 14 residues. Germline lookup yields CDR1 SGHAT and CDR2 FQNNGV. The CDR3 sequence: CASSSNMNSYEQYF. CDR3 nucleotides: TGTGCTAGCAGCTCTAACATGAACTCCTACGAGCAATACTTC.

V and J are TRBV28 and TRBJ2-5; D may be TRBD2 (5 bases). This CDR3 has 15 residues. Germline V lookup: CDR1 MDHEN, CDR2 SYDVKM. Trimming took 2 bases from V and 1 from J, leaving 11 bases between them. The CDR3 reads CASSLSGGSQETQYF. The CDR3 DNA is TGTGCCAGCAGTTTAAGCGGAGGCTCCCAAGAGACCCAGTACTTC. The full variable domain, with the rest looked up from reference TRBV28 and TRBJ2-5, is DVKVTQSSRYLVKRTGEKVFLECVQDMDHENMFWYRQDPGLGLRLIYFSYDVKMKEKGDIPEGYSVSREKKERFSLILESASTNQTSMYLCASSLSGGSQETQYFGPGTRLLVL.

Turning to this clonotype: A junction boundary mismatches the germline segment, possibly from a read error. The chain combines TRBV6-2 or TRBV6-3 with TRBJ2-1; D unresolved. The CDR3 runs to 17 residues. Per germline, CDR1 MNHEY and CDR2 SVGEGT. CDR3 nucleotide sequence: TGTGCCAGCAGTTACTCTATCGGGCGAAGCTCCTATAATGAGCAGTTCTTC. Protein product: CASSYSIGRSSYNEQFF.

In this sample, this clonotype turned up a few times. This is likely a read error, given that the CDR3 carries no conserved phenylalanine or tryptophan at its end. The chain has TRBV5-1 and TRBJ2-5; the D gene is possibly TRBD1 (6 bases). CDR3 size: 14 residues. V was pared by 3 bases and J by 2 bases, with 11 bases between. The germline CDR1 and CDR2 sequences are SGHRS and YFSETQ. CDR3 region: CASSSQGGQETQYL. The CDR3 nucleotides read TGCGCCAGCAGCTCACAGGGTGGGCAAGAGACCCAGTACCTC.